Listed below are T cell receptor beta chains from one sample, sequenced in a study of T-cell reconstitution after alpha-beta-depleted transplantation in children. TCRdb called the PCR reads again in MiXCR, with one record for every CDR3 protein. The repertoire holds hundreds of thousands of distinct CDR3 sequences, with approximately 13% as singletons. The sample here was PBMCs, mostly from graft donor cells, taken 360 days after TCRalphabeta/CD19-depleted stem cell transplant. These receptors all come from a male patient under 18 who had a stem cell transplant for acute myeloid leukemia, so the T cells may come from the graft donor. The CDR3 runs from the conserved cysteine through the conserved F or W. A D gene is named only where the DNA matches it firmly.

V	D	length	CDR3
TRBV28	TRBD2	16	CASSISGGLAYNEQFF
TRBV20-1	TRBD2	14	CSATLAGGPDTQYF
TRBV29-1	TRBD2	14	CSVERGGSSYEQYF
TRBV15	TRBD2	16	CATSSPGTSGRNEQFF
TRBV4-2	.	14	CASADERWLGGQYF
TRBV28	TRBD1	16	CASSPPGQGGSNTIYF
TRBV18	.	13	CASSSLGRNEQFF
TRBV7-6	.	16	CASSLHVGSSYNEQFF
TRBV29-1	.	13	CSVGQLRRETQYF
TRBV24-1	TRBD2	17	CATSDTGTSGSIGEQFF
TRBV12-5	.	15	CASGLRAPRSYEQYF
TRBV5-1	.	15	CASSLPSGTPMGQYF
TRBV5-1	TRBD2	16	CASSTGLAGAAYEQYF
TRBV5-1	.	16	CASTLPGSSGANVLTF
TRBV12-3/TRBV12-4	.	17	CASSLARGGGSTGELFF
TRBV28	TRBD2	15	CASSLIAGGADTQYF
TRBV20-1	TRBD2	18	CSANSTSGRAKGTDTQYF
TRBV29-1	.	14	CSVENQGYTGELFF
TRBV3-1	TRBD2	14	CASSFLAGTYEQYF
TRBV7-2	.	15	CASTVGNGITYEQYF
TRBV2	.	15	CASRTTPDSGNTIYF
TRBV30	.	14	CAWSVSMNTGELFF
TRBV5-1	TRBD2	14	CASSREREADEQYF
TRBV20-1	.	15	CSARPPEQLNQPQHF
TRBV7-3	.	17	CASSLRLATSSYNEQFF
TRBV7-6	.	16	CASSLALGGNTGELFF
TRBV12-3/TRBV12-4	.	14	CASSAGFSNQPQHF
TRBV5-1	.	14	CASSLPGVGNTIYF
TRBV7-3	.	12	CASSPHVGELFF
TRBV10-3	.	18	CAISESKRNASNTGELFF
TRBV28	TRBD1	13	CAGGSGTGNEQYF
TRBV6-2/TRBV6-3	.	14	CASSRLEYTGELFF
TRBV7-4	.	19	CASSLRAPGPTMITYEQYF
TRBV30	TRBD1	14	CALDGGQGGYEQYF
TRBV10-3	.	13	CAISQGYNEKLFF
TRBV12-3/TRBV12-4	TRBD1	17	CASSLIVGQGSVETQYF
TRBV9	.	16	CASSVDGGGRTGELFF
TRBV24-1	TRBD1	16	CATSDPGQRSTDTQYF
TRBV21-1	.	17	CASSKLRLAGALYEQYF
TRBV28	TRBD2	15	CASSFLAGVEDTQYF
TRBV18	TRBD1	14	CASSPGQGNQPQHF
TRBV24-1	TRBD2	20	CATSDSGRLTSGRQDNEQFF
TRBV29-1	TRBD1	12	CSFLGQNLADTF
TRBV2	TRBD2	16	CASSLNSGKAKNIQYF
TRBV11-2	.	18	CASTKRNGASRAHYEQYF
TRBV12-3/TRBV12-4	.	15	CASSLGTWGLAEAFF
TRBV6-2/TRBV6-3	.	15	CASSYGSALYNEQFF
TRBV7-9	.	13	CASSLQEYGEQYF
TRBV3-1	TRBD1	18	CASSLRTGSPPYNEKLFF
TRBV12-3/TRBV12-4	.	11	CATRVGDEQFF
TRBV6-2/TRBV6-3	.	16	CASSYSFQRSGYEQYF
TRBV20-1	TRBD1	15	CSALWPDRGENEQFF
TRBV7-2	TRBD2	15	CASSSRLAYQETQYF